This TCR beta chain was captured by sequencing in a study of T cells in Graves' hyperthyroidism and ophthalmopathy. Findings of the study overall: Blood also carried most thyroid clonotypes expanded above 0.001.

This clonotype was recorded a few times. The antigen remains unidentified. Authors of the study amplified TCR beta CDR3 regions from RNA transcripts. Using the HTBI primer set, a first-round RT-PCR was run on the TCR CDR3. TCRdb ran MiXCR on the multiplex PCR reads and lists one entry per CDR3 protein. The sample records some 200,000 distinct CDR3 sequences, about a sixth being singletons. V was cut by 8 bases and J by 1 base, with 11 bases left in between. CDR3 length: 13 residues. Uncontrolled infections, other autoimmune diseases, pregnancy or lactation led to exclusion of patients. The sequenced sample was blood. The receptor was derived from a woman aged 50 to 60 with Graves' hyperthyroidism. The gene calls are TRBV12-3 or TRBV12-4 and TRBJ1-1; D remains ambiguous. CDR3 sequence (DNA): TGTGCCAGCGGCCCAGGATGGAACACTGAAGCTTTCTTT. Its protein product is CASGPGWNTEAFF.